One and the same sample provided the 30 T cell receptor beta chains below, sequenced in a study of shared clonotypes between healthy human individuals. Produced via immunoSEQ multiplex PCR; TCRdb's table is partial and in-frame only. This table has millions of clones, 85% to 95% appearing once. The sample taken for sequencing was naive CD4+ T cells from PBMCs. Indicated subset: CD45RA+ positively selected. The receptors here all came from a man aged 18 to 29 in good health. Some clones in this sample may be carry-over from other donors' samples.

This chain links TRBV28 with TRBJ2-1; 10 nucleotides match TRBD2. Trimming at V came to 6 bases and at J to 3 bases, leaving 8 bases not matched to a gene. The CDR3 runs 16 residues. Germline CDR1 is MDHEN and CDR2 is SYDVKM. This chain's CDR3 is CASRSRRLAGYNEQFF. The DNA for the CDR3 is TGTGCCAGCAGAAGCAGGCGACTAGCGGGCTACAATGAGCAGTTCTTC.

The chain combines TRBV6-6 with TRBJ2-7, with 10 bases that match TRBD1. Trimming took 7 bases from V and 2 from J; bases not matched to a gene: 5. This CDR3 spans 14 amino acids. Germline lookup yields CDR1 MNHNY and CDR2 SVGAGI (reference sequence). DNA for the CDR3: TGTGCCAGCACGTCCGGACAGGGGGCCTACGAGCAGTACTTC. Its protein is CASTSGQGAYEQYF.

The chain recombines TRBV5-1 with TRBJ2-5, with D unresolved. The CDR3 spans 13 residues. V lost 4 bases and J 3 bases, leaving 10 bases between the germline ends. CDR1 and CDR2 from the germline V gene are SGHRS and YFSETQ. Written as DNA, the CDR3 is TGCGCCAGCAGCCTGTTTTCGGAAGAGACCCAGTACTTC. Translation: CASSLFSEETQYF.

The V gene is TRBV19, the J gene TRBJ2-7; no firm D call. Germline loops: CDR1 LNHDA, CDR2 SQIVND (reference sequence). With 5 bases removed from V and 6 bases from J, the gap between germline ends came to 14 bases. The CDR3 has 13 amino acids. CDR3: CASSGFGSGEQYF. DNA for the CDR3: TGTGCCAGTAGTGGGTTTGGTTCGGGCGAGCAGTACTTC.

The gene calls are TRBV2 and TRBJ2-5; D is ambiguous. The CDR3 sequence is 12 residues long. Germline V CDR1 and CDR2: SNHLY, FYNNEI. Trimming removed 4 bases at V and 4 bases at J, with 7 bases between. The CDR3 coding sequence is TGTGCCAGCAGTGGGAGCGCAGAGACCCAGTACTTC. Protein: CASSGSAETQYF.

This chain joins TRBV6-1 and TRBJ2-7; TRBD2 matches at 8 bases. Germline CDR1 reads MNHNS; CDR2 reads SASEGT. V lost 6 bases, J lost 2 bases, and 3 bases stayed unmatched. This CDR3 contains 13 residues. CDR3 bases: TGTGCCAGCAGGCGAGCGGGGGCCTACGAGCAGTACTTC. It yields the protein CASRRAGAYEQYF.

The V gene is TRBV28, the J gene TRBJ2-7; TRBD2 matches at 7 bases. The CDR3 is 14 amino acids. The V gene end was trimmed by 6 bases and the J gene end by 4 bases; junction bases not matched to a gene: 9. Per germline, CDR1 MDHEN and CDR2 SYDVKM. The CDR3 DNA is TGTGCCAGCAGAGTGGCGGGAGCCTTATACGAGCAGTACTTC. Translating gives CASRVAGALYEQYF.

This chain joins TRBV10-3 and TRBJ1-5; no clear D. The V end was cut by 2 bases, the J end by 0 bases, with 5 bases between. Germline V gene lookup returns CDR1 ENHRY and CDR2 SYGVKD. The CDR3 runs 14 residues. The CDR3 DNA sequence: TGTGCCATCAGTGAGCTAGGTAGCAATCAGCCCCAGCATTTT. Translation gives CAISELGSNQPQHF.

The V gene is TRBV11-3, the J gene TRBJ2-7; D not certain. Germline CDR1 is SGHNT and CDR2 is YENEEA. V was trimmed by 5 bases and J by 4 bases, leaving 18 bases between them. The CDR3 sequence is 15 residues long. The CDR3 region has the DNA TGTGCCAGCAGCCCCCCGAGCGACTCCGATTACGAGCAGTACTTC. The encoded protein is CASSPPSDSDYEQYF.

This clone was recorded once. The V and J genes are TRBV4-3 and TRBJ2-7, with D hard to call. V lost 0 bases to trimming and J lost 3 bases, with 18 bases between them. In germline, CDR1 is LGHNA, CDR2 YSLEER. This CDR3 comprises 17 residues. DNA for the CDR3: TGCGCCAGCAGCCAAGATCACAAAGCGTCTCCTCTCTACGAGCAGTACTTC. Translated, it gives CASSQDHKASPLYEQYF.

This chain connects TRBV12-5 to TRBJ1-2; 8 nucleotides match TRBD1. Germline trimming cut 2 bases from V and 7 bases from J; bases unmatched to any gene: 9. The CDR3 extends over 15 amino acids. Per germline, CDR1 LGHNT and CDR2 FRNRAP. The CDR3 spells CASGLPGGLVSGYTF. As DNA, the CDR3 is TGTGCTAGTGGTTTGCCAGGGGGCCTGGTTTCTGGCTACACCTTC.

J is TRBJ2-7 and V is TRBV7-6; perhaps TRBD1 as D (5 bases). V was clipped by 0 bases and J by 2 bases, with 11 bases between them. CDR1 SGHVS and CDR2 FNYEAQ come from the germline V gene. This CDR3 is built from 15 residues. The CDR3 DNA sequence: TGTGCCAGCAGCTTAGCGACAGCCCCGGCCTACGAGCAGTACTTC. It encodes CASSLATAPAYEQYF.

The gene calls are TRBV7-9 and TRBJ2-1, with no clear D. The V gene's germline CDR1 is SEHNR and CDR2 FQNEAQ (reference sequence). The V end lost 0 bases, the J end lost 4 bases, and 4 bases lay between the germline ends. The CDR3 loop spans 13 amino acids. The CDR3 bases are TGTGCCAGCAGCTTAGCCCAATACAATGAGCAGTTCTTC. Protein sequence: CASSLAQYNEQFF.

The chain is built from TRBV11-2 and TRBJ2-7; TRBD1 aligns across 8 bases. J was trimmed by 2 bases and V by 4 bases; bases with no gene match: 4. Germline assignment: CDR1 SGHAT and CDR2 FQNNGV. This CDR3 comprises 14 residues. CDR3 protein: CASSSLTGAYEQYF. CDR3 nucleotide sequence: TGTGCCAGCAGCTCCCTGACAGGGGCCTACGAGCAGTACTTC.

This clone was seen a handful of times. The chain carries TRBV18 and TRBJ1-1, with no clear D. Looked up from germline, CDR1 is KGHSH and CDR2 is LQKENI. The CDR3 is made up of 15 amino acids. The germline V and J ends were trimmed by 2 bases and 0 bases, with 10 bases remaining between them. The CDR3 region is CASSPGLGMNTEAFF. CDR3 bases: TGTGCCAGCTCACCAGGGCTGGGGATGAACACTGAAGCTTTCTTT. The full variable domain, completed using reference TRBV18 and TRBJ1-1, is NAGVMQNPRHLVRRRGQEARLRCSPMKGHSHVYWYRQLPEEGLKFMVYLQKENIIDESGMPKERFSAEFPKEGPSILRIQQVVRGDSAAYFCASSPGLGMNTEAFFGQGTRLTVV.

The V gene is TRBV6-1, the J gene TRBJ2-1; D tentatively fits TRBD1 or TRBD2 (6 bases each). V was clipped by 2 bases and J by 8 bases, with 16 bases between them. The germline CDR1 and CDR2 sequences are MNHNS and SASEGT. This CDR3 has 15 amino acids. The CDR3 loop is CASSELAVEGDEQFF. In DNA, the CDR3 is TGTGCCAGCAGTGAACTCGCGGTGGAGGGGGATGAGCAGTTCTTC.

The V and J genes are TRBV2 and TRBJ1-2, with D perhaps TRBD1 (5 bases). The CDR3 runs to 13 residues. Germline CDR1 reads SNHLY; CDR2 reads FYNNEI. Between the trimmed V and J ends, which lost 4 bases and 6 bases, there was a span of 12 bases. The chain's CDR3 is CASSGERGHGYTF. CDR3 coding DNA: TGTGCCAGCAGTGGGGAAAGGGGCCATGGCTACACCTTC. The complete variable domain, with remaining parts taken from reference TRBV2 and TRBJ1-2, reads EPEVTQTPSHQVTQMGQEVILRCVPISNHLYFYWYRQILGQKVEFLVSFYNNEISEKSEIFDDQFSVERPDGSNFTLKIRSTKLEDSAMYFCASSGERGHGYTFGSGTRLTVV.

The chain joins TRBV29-1 to TRBJ1-1; TRBD1 is a possible D gene (6 bases). Trimming removed 3 bases at V and 1 base at J, with 9 bases between. This CDR3 spans 13 amino acids. Germline assignment: CDR1 SQVTM and CDR2 ANQGSEA. CDR3 sequence: CSVDQGQNTEAFF. In DNA, the CDR3 is TGCAGCGTTGATCAGGGACAGAACACTGAAGCTTTCTTT.

The V and J genes are TRBV14 and TRBJ2-7; 11 bases line up with TRBD2. The CDR3 sequence is 15 residues long. The germline gives CDR1 SGHDN, CDR2 FVKESK. After removal of 6 bases from V and 3 bases from J, the junction contained 7 bases not matched to a gene. CDR3 loop: CASRPTSGNHYEQYF. The CDR3 bases are TGTGCCAGCAGGCCGACTAGCGGGAACCACTACGAGCAGTACTTC.

The chain has TRBV5-1 and TRBJ2-3, with TRBD1 identical over 8 bases. CDR3 length: 14 residues. Per the germline V gene, CDR1 is SGHRS and CDR2 is YFSETQ. Germline trimming cut 6 bases from V and 3 bases from J; bases unmatched to any gene: 6. The CDR3 coding sequence is TGCGCCAGCAAGGGTCAGGGGGCGACAGATACGCAGTATTTT. This encodes CASKGQGATDTQYF.

This clone was seen a single time. The rearrangement joins TRBV28 to TRBJ2-3; 9 bases line up with TRBD1. Trimming at V came to 6 bases and at J to 3 bases, leaving 10 bases not matched to a gene. From germline, CDR1 is MDHEN and CDR2 SYDVKM. CDR3 length: 16 amino acids. The CDR3 sequence is CASSWDRVERTDTQYF. Here the CDR3 DNA reads TGTGCCAGCAGCTGGGACAGGGTGGAGAGAACAGATACGCAGTATTTT.

V is TRBV5-5 and J is TRBJ2-7; 7 nucleotides align to TRBD1. CDR3 size: 16 residues. J lost 6 bases, V lost 3 bases, and 15 bases had no gene match. The germline CDR1 and CDR2 sequences are SGHKS and YYEKEE (reference sequence). CDR3 bases: TGTGCCAGCAGCTGGACAGGCCTGGGACGCTTCGGCGAGCAGTACTTC. This translates into CASSWTGLGRFGEQYF.

This sequence joins TRBV7-2 and TRBJ2-5, with 12 bases aligning to TRBD2. V gave up 5 bases and J gave up 3 bases; unmatched junction bases: 7. The CDR3 contains 16 residues. Germline CDR1 SGHTA, CDR2 FQGNSA. In nucleotides, the CDR3 is TGTGCCAGCAGCCGTCTTCTAGCGGGGGGGAAAGAGACCCAGTACTTC. It encodes CASSRLLAGGKETQYF.

The J gene is TRBJ1-1, the V gene TRBV6-5; 9 bases fit TRBD1. This CDR3 spans 15 amino acids. Germline-derived CDR1 and CDR2 are MNHEY and SVGAGI. The ends lost 2 bases at V and 4 bases at J; junction bases unmatched: 5. The CDR3 sequence is CASSYRDRVGTEAFF. The CDR3 coding sequence is TGTGCCAGCAGTTACCGGGACAGGGTCGGCACTGAAGCTTTCTTT.

The chain joins TRBV18 to TRBJ2-1, with TRBD2 identical over 11 bases. This CDR3 is built from 14 residues. Germline CDR1 KGHSH, CDR2 LQKENI. Trimming cost V 0 bases and J 9 bases; bases outside gene matches: 1. CDR3 protein: CASSPPTSGGEQFF. CDR3 nucleotide sequence: TGTGCCAGCTCACCACCTACTAGCGGGGGTGAGCAGTTCTTC.

In this sample, this clone turned up once. V and J are TRBV28 and TRBJ2-7; 9 positions agree with TRBD1. The trim removed 5 bases at V and 3 bases at J, leaving 8 bases unmatched. The CDR3 runs to 15 residues. The germline gives CDR1 MDHEN, CDR2 SYDVKM. This CDR3 reads CASSVPGQGIYEQYF. For the CDR3, the DNA is TGTGCCAGCAGTGTACCGGGACAGGGTATCTACGAGCAGTACTTC. Supplemented by reference TRBV28 and TRBJ2-7, the full variable domain reads DVKVTQSSRYLVKRTGEKVFLECVQDMDHENMFWYRQDPGLGLRLIYFSYDVKMKEKGDIPEGYSVSREKKERFSLILESASTNQTSMYLCASSVPGQGIYEQYFGPGTRLTVT.

This rearrangement joins TRBV2 to TRBJ1-5; 8 nucleotides line up with TRBD1. Germline V gene lookup returns CDR1 SNHLY and CDR2 FYNNEI. With 6 bases clipped from V and 4 bases from J, the junction kept 8 bases outside the gene matches. The CDR3 length is 15 residues. CDR3 DNA sequence: TGTGCCAGCAGCGGACAGGGTACGAGGAATCAGCCCCAGCATTTT. Translating it yields CASSGQGTRNQPQHF.

This chain uses TRBV27 with TRBJ1-1; D is unclear. CDR3 length equals 16 residues. Looked up from germline, CDR1 is MNHEY and CDR2 is SMNVEV (reference sequence). With 0 bases removed from V and 5 bases from J, the gap between germline ends came to 16 bases. As DNA, the CDR3 is TGTGCCAGCAGTTTATCGACTCTAAAAGGGAGGACTGAAGCTTTCTTT. This encodes CASSLSTLKGRTEAFF.

In regard to this clone: The same CDR3 is also encoded by other DNA sequences in this sample. The V and J genes are TRBV28 and TRBJ1-2, with D perhaps TRBD1 (5 bases). The germline CDR1 and CDR2 sequences are MDHEN and SYDVKM. Deletions cut 6 bases from V and 7 bases from J, with 15 bases between. This CDR3 contains 13 residues. The CDR3: CASRTSGVGGYTF. The CDR3 DNA reads as TGTGCCAGCAGAACCTCGGGGGTAGGTGGCTACACCTTC.

The rearrangement joins TRBV5-1 to TRBJ2-2; no clear D gene. This CDR3 spans 14 amino acids. V was shortened by 2 bases and J by 0 bases, with 5 bases between the two germline ends. Germline V CDR1 and CDR2: SGHRS, YFSETQ. CDR3: CASSFDPNTGELFF. The CDR3 nucleotides are TGCGCCAGCAGCTTTGACCCGAACACCGGGGAGCTGTTTTTT.